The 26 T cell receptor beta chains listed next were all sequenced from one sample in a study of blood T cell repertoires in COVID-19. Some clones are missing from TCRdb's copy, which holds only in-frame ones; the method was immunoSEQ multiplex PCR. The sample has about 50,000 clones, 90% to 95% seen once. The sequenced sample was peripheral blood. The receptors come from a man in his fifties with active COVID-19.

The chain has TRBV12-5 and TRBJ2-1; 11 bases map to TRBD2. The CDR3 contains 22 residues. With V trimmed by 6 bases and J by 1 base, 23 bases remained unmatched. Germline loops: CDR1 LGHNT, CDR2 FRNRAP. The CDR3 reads CASGLLPIFGLAGPQSYNEQFF. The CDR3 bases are TGTGCTAGTGGCCTTCTCCCTATTTTTGGACTAGCGGGTCCTCAATCCTACAATGAGCAGTTCTTC.

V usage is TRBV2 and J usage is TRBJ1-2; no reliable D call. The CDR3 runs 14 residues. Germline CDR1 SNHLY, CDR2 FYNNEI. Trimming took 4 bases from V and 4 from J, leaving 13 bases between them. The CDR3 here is CASSGGAEGYGYTF. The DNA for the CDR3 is TGTGCCAGCAGTGGAGGAGCCGAAGGCTATGGCTACACCTTC.

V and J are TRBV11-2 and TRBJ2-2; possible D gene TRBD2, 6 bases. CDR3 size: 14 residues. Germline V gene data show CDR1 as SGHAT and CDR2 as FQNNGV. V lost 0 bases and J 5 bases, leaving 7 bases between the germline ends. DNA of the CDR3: TGTGCCAGCAGCTTAGATGCGGGGACCGGGGAGCTGTTTTTT. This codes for CASSLDAGTGELFF.

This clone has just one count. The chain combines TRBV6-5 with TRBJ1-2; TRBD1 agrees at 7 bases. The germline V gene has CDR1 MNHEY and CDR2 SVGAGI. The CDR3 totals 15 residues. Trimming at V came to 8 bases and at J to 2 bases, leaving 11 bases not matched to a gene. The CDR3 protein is CASSSQGLINYGYTF. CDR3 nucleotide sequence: TGTGCCAGCTCTTCACAGGGGTTGATCAACTATGGCTACACCTTC.

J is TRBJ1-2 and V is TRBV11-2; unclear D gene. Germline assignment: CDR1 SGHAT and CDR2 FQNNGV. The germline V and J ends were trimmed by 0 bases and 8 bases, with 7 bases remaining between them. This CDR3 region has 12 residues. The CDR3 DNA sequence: TGTGCCAGCAGCTTAGAACTGGGCGGCTACACCTTC. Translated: CASSLELGGYTF.

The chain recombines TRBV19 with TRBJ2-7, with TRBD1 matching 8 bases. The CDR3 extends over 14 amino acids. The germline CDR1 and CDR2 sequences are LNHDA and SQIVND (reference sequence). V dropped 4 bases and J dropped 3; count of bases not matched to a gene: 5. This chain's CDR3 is CASSTGTGGYEQYF. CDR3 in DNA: TGTGCCAGTAGTACCGGGACAGGAGGCTACGAGCAGTACTTC.

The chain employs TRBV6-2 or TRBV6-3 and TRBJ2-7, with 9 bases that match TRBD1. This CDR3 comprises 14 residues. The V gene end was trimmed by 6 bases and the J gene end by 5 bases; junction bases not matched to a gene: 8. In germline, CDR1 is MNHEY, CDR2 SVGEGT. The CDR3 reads CASSRDRVVDEQYF. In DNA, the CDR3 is TGTGCCAGCAGCCGGGACAGGGTGGTGGACGAGCAGTACTTC.

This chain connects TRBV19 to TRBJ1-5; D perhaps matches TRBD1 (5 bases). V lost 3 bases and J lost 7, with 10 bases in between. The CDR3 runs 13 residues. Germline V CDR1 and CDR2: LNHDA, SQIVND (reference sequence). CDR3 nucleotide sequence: TGTGCCAGTAGTATCAAGGGGCACCAGCCCCAGCATTTT. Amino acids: CASSIKGHQPQHF.

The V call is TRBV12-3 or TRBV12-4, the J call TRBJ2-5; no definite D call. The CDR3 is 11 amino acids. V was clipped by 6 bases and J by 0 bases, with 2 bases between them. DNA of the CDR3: TGTGCCAGCAGCTACCAAGAGACCCAGTACTTC. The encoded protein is CASSYQETQYF.

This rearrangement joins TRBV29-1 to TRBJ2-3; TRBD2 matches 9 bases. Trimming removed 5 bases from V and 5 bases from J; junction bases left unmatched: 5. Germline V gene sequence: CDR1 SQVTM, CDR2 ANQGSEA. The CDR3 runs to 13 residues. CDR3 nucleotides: TGCAGCGTTCCCCTAGCGGGGATAGATACGCAGTATTTT. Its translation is CSVPLAGIDTQYF.

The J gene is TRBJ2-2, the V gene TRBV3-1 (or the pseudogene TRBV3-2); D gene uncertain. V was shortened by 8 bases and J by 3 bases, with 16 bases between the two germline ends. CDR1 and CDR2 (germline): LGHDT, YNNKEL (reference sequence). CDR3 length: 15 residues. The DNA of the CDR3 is TGTGCCAGCGCCCCCGTCCGGAGCTACACCGGGGAGCTGTTTTTT. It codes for CASAPVRSYTGELFF.

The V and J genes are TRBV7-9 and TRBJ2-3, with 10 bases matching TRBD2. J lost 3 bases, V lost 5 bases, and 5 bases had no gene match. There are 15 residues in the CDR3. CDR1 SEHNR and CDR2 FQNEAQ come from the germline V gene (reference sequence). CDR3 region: CASSKPGLATDTQYF. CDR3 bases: TGTGCCAGCAGCAAACCGGGACTAGCGACAGATACGCAGTATTTT.

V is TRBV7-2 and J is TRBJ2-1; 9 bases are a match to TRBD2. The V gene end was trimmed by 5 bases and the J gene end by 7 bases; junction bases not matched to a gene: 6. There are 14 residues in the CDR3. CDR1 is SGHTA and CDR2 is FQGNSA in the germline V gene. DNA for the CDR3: TGTGCCAGCAGCATCAGCGGGGGGCGGAATGAGCAGTTCTTC. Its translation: CASSISGGRNEQFF.

DNA of the CDR3: TGTGCCAGCAGCTTGAGCGCGGGGGCTGGAAACACCATATATTTT. Its translation is CASSLSAGAGNTIYF. The chain joins TRBV5-6 to TRBJ1-3; D may be TRBD1 (5 bases). The CDR3 totals 15 residues. Germline values: CDR1 SGHDT, CDR2 YYEEEE. Between the trimmed V and J ends, which lost 1 base and 2 bases, there was a span of 10 bases.

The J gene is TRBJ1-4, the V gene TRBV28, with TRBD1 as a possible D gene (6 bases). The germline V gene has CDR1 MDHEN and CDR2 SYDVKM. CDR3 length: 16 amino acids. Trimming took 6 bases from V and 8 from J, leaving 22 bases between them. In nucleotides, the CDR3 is TGTGCCAGCAGAAACCCCCGGGACACCTTCGCGGAAAAACTGTTTTTT. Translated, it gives CASRNPRDTFAEKLFF.

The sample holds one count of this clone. The chain's CDR3 is CASSPTRGTEAFF. In DNA, the CDR3 is TGTGCCAGCAGCCCGACCCGGGGCACTGAAGCTTTCTTT. V and J are TRBV7-8 and TRBJ1-1; D gene uncertain. Trimming stripped 5 bases from V and 4 bases from J, with 11 bases between. CDR1 is SGHVS and CDR2 is FQNEAQ in the germline V gene. The CDR3 length is 13 residues.

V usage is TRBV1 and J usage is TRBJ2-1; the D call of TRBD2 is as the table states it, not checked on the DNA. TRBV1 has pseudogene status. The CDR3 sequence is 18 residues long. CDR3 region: CTSSRTQPSGSRYNEQFF. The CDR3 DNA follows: TGCACCAGCAGCCGAACTCAACCGAGCGGGAGTCGCTACAATGAGCAGTTCTTC.

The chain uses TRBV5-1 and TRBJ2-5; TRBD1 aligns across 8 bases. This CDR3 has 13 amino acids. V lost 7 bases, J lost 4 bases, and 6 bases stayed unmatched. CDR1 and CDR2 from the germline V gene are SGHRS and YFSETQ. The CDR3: CASGQGARETQYF. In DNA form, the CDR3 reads TGCGCCAGCGGGCAGGGGGCGCGAGAGACCCAGTACTTC.

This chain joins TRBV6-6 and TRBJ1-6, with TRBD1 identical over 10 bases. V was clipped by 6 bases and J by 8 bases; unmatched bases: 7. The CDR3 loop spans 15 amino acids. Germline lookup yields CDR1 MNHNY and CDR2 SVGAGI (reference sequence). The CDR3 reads CASRPGTGVDSPLHF. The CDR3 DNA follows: TGTGCCAGCAGACCCGGGACAGGGGTGGATTCACCCCTCCACTTT.

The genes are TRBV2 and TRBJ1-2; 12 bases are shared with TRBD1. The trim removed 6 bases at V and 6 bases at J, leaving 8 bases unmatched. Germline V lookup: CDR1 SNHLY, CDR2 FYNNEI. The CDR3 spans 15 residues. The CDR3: CASSRDRGPADGYTF. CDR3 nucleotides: TGTGCCAGCAGCCGGGACAGGGGGCCGGCTGATGGCTACACCTTC. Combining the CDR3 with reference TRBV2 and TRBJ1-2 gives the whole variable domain EPEVTQTPSHQVTQMGQEVILRCVPISNHLYFYWYRQILGQKVEFLVSFYNNEISEKSEIFDDQFSVERPDGSNFTLKIRSTKLEDSAMYFCASSRDRGPADGYTFGSGTRLTVV.

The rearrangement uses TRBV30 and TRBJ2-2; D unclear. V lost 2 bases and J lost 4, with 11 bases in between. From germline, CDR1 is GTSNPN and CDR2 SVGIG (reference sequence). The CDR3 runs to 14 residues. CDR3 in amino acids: CAWSPTASTGELFF. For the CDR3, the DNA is TGTGCCTGGAGTCCTACAGCAAGCACCGGGGAGCTGTTTTTT. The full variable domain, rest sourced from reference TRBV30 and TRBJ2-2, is SQTIHQWPATLVQPVGSPLSLECTVEGTSNPNLYWYRQAAGRGLQLLFYSVGIGQISSEVPQNLSASRPQDRQFILSSKKLLLSDSGFYLCAWSPTASTGELFFGEGSRLTVL.

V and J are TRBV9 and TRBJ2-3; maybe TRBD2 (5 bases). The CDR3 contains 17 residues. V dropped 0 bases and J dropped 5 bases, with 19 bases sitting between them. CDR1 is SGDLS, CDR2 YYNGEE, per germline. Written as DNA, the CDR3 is TGTGCCAGCAGCGTAGGTAGCGTTAGAGGAGAGGGAGATACGCAGTATTTT. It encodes CASSVGSVRGEGDTQYF.

The CDR3 nucleotides are TGCAGTGCTAGTGCCGGGTCCCGGGGCACTGAAGCTTTCTTT. It translates to CSASAGSRGTEAFF. The chain employs TRBV20-1 and TRBJ1-1; D call uncertain. V was pared by 3 bases and J by 4 bases, with 15 bases between. The V gene's germline CDR1 is DFQATT and CDR2 SNEGSKA (reference sequence). The CDR3 sequence is 14 residues long.

The CDR3 nucleotides read TGTGCCAGCAGCGGCCGGGAATCTTTAGCAGATACGCAGTATTTT. The encoded protein is CASSGRESLADTQYF. V usage is TRBV9 and J usage is TRBJ2-3, with a weak D call TRBD2 (5 bases). The germline gives CDR1 SGDLS, CDR2 YYNGEE. V dropped 3 bases and J dropped 4 bases, with 15 bases sitting between them. The CDR3 covers 15 residues.

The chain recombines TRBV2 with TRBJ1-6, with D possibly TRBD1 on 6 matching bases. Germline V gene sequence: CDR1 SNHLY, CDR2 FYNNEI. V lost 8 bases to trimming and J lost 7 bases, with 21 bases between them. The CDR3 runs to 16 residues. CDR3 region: CASGGLTRPGNSPLHF. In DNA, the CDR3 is TGTGCCAGCGGGGGCTTGACTCGCCCAGGCAATTCACCCCTCCACTTT.

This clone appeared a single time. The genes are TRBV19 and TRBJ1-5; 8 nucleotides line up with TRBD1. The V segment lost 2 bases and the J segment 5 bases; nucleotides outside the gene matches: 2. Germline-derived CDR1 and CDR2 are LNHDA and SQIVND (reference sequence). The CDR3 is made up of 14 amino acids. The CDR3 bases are TGTGCCAGTAGTATACAGGGGGCTGATCAGCCCCAGCATTTT. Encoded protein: CASSIQGADQPQHF.